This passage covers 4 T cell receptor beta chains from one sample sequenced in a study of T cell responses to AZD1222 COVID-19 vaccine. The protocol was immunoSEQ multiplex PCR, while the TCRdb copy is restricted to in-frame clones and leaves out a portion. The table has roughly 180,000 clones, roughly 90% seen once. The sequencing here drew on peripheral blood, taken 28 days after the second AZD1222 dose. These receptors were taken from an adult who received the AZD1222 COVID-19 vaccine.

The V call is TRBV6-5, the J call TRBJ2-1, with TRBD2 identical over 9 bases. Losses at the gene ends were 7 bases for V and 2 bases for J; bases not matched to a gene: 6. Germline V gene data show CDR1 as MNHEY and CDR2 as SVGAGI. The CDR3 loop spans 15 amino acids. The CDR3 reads CASMIAGVPYNEQFF. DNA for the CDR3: TGTGCCAGCATGATAGCGGGAGTCCCCTACAATGAGCAGTTCTTC.

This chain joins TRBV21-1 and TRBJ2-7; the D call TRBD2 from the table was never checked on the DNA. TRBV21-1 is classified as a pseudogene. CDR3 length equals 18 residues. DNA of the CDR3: TGTGCCAGCAGCATAGGTACCCCCCTAGCGCGGAGCTCCTACGAGCAGTACTTC. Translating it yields CASSIGTPLARSSYEQYF.

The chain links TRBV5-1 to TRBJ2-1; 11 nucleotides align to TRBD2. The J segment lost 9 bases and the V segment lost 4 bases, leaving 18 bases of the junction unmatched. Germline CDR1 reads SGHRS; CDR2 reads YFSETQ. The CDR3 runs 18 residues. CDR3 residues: CASSPGVLLAGVKGEQFF. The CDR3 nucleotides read TGCGCCAGCAGCCCTGGGGTGCTACTAGCGGGAGTGAAAGGTGAGCAGTTCTTC.

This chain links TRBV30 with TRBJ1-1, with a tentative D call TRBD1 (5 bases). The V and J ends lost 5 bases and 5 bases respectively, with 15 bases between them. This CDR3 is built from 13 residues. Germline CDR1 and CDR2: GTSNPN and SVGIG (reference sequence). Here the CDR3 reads CAWGGTVGTEAFF. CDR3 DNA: TGTGCCTGGGGGGGGACGGTGGGTACTGAAGCTTTCTTT.